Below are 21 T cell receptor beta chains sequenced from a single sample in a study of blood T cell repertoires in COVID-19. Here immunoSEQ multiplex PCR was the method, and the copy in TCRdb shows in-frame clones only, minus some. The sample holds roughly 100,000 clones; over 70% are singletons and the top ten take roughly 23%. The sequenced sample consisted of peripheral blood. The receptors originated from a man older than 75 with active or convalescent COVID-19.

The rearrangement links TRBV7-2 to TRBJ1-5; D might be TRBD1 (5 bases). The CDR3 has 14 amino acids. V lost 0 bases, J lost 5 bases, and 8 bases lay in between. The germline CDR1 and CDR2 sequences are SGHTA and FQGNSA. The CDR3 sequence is CASSLAPGHQPQHF. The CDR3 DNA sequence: TGTGCCAGCAGCTTAGCGCCAGGGCATCAGCCCCAGCATTTT.

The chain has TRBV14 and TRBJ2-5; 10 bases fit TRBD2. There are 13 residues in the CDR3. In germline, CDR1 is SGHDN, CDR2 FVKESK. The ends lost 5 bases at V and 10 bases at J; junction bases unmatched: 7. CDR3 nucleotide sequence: TGTGCCAGCAGCGTGAGCGGGGGGGCGAACCAGTACTTC. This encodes CASSVSGGANQYF.

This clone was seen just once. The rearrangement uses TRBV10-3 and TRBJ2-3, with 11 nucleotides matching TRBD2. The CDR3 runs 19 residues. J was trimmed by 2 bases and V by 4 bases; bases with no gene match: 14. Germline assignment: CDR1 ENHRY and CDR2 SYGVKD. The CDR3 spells CAISASTGTSGSNTDTQYF. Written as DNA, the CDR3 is TGTGCCATCAGTGCTTCGACCGGGACTAGCGGCTCCAACACAGATACGCAGTATTTT.

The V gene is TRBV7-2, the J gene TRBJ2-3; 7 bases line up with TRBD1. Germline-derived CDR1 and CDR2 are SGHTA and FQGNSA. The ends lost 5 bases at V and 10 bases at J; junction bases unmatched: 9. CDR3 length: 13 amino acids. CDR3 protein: CASSPDRVRAQYF. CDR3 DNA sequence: TGTGCCAGCAGCCCAGACAGGGTTAGGGCGCAGTATTTT.

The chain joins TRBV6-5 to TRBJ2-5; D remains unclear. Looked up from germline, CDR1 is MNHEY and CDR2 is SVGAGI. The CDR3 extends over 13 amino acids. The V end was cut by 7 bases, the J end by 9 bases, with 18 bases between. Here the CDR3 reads CASTLGPLNAQYF. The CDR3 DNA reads TGTGCCAGCACCCTGGGCCCTCTTAATGCCCAGTACTTC.

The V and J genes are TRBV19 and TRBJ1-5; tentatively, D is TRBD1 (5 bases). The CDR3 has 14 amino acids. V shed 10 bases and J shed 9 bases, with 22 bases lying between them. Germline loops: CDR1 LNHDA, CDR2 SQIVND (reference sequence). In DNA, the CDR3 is TGTGCCACCCAGGGCTTTGTCCCCTCTGGGCCCCAGCATTTT. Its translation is CATQGFVPSGPQHF.

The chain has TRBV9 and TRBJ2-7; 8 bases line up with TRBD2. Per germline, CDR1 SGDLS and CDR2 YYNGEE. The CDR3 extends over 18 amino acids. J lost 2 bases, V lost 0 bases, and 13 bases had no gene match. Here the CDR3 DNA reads TGTGCCAGCAGCGTAGGCCCCAGCGGGGGAGACCAACCCTACGAGCAGTACTTC. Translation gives CASSVGPSGGDQPYEQYF.

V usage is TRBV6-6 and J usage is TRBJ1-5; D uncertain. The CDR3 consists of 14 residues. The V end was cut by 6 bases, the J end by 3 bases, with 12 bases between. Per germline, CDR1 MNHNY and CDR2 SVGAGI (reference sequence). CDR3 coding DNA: TGTGCCAGCAGCCTTGGACGGGACAATCAGCCCCAGCATTTT. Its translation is CASSLGRDNQPQHF.

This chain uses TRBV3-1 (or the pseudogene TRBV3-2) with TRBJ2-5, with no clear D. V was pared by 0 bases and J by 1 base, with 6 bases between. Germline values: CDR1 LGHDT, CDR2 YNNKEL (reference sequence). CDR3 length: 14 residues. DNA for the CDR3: TGTGCCAGCAGCCAAGATGCCAGCCAAGAGACCCAGTACTTC. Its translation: CASSQDASQETQYF.

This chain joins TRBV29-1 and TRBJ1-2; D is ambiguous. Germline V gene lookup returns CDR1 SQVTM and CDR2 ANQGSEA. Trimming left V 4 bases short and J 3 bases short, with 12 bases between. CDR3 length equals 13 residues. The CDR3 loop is CSVAEGRDYGYTF. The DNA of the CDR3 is TGCAGCGTTGCGGAGGGCCGGGACTATGGCTACACCTTC.

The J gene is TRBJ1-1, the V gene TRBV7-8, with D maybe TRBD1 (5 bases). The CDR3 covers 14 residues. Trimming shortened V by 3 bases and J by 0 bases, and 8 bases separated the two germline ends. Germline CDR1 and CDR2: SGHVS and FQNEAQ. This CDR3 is CASSLVGVNTEAFF. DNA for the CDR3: TGTGCCAGCAGCTTGGTAGGGGTGAACACTGAAGCTTTCTTT. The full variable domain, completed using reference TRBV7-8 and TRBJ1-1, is GAGVSQSPRYKVAKRGQDVALRCDPISGHVSLFWYQQALGQGPEFLTYFQNEAQLDKSGLPSDRFFAERPEGSVSTLKIQRTQQEDSAVYLCASSLVGVNTEAFFGQGTRLTVV.

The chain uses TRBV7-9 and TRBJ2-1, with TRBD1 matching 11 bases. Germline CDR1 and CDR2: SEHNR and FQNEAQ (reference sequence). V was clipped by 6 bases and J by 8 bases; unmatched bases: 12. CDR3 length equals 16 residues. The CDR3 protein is CASRPRTGGPGDEQFF. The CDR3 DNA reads TGTGCCAGCAGACCGCGGACAGGGGGCCCTGGGGATGAGCAGTTCTTC.

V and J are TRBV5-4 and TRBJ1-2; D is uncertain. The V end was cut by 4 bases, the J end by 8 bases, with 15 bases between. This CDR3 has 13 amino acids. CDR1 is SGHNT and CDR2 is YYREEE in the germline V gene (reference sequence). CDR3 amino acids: CASSHPDRMGYTF. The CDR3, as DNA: TGTGCCAGCAGCCATCCAGATCGCATGGGCTACACCTTC. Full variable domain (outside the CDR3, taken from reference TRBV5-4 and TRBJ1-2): ETGVTQSPTHLIKTRGQQVTLRCSSQSGHNTVSWYQQALGQGPQFIFQYYREEENGRGNFPPRFSGLQFPNYSSELNVNALELDDSALYLCASSHPDRMGYTFGSGTRLTVV.

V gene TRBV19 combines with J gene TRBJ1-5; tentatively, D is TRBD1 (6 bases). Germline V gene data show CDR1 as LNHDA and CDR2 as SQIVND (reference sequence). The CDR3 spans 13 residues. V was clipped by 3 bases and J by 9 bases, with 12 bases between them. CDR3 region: CASSMTGQGPQHF. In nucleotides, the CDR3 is TGTGCCAGTAGTATGACAGGCCAAGGGCCCCAGCATTTT.

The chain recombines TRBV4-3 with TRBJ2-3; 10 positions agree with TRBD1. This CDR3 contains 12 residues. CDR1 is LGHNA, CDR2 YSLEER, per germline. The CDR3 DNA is TGCGTCAGTAGGGACAGGGGTTTGACGCAGTATTTT. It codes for CVSRDRGLTQYF.

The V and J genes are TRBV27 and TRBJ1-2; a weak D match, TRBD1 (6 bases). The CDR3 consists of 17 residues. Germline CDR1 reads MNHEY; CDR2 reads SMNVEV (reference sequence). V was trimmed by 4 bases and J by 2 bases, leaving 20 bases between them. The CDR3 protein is CASSSPDKDSLNYGYTF. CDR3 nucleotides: TGTGCCAGCAGTTCGCCCGACAAGGACAGCTTAAACTATGGCTACACCTTC.

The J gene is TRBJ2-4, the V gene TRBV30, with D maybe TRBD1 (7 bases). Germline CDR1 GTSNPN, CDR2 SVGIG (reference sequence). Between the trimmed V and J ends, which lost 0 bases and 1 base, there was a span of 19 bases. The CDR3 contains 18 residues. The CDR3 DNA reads TGTGCCTGGAGTGTACCGGTGGGGGCAGGGGGGGCCAAAAACATTCAGTACTTC. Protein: CAWSVPVGAGGAKNIQYF.

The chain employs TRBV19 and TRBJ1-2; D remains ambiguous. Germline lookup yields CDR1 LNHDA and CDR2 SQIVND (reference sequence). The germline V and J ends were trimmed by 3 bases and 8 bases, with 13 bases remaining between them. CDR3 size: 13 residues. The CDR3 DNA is TGTGCCAGTAGTATTGGGCAGCCGGTGGGCTACACCTTC. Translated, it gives CASSIGQPVGYTF.

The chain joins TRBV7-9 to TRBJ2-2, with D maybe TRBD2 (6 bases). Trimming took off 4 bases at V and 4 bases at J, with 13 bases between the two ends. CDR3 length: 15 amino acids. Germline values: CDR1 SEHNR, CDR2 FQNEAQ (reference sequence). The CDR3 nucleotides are TGTGCCAGCAGCTCGAGGAGGGGCGGCACCGGGGAGCTGTTTTTT. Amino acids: CASSSRRGGTGELFF.

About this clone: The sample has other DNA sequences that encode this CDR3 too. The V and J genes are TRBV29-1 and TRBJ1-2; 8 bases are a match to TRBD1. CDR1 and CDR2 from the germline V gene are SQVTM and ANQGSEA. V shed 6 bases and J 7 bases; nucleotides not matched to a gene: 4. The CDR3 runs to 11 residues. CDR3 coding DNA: TGCAGCGTAGGACAGGGAGGTGGCTACACCTTC. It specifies CSVGQGGGYTF.

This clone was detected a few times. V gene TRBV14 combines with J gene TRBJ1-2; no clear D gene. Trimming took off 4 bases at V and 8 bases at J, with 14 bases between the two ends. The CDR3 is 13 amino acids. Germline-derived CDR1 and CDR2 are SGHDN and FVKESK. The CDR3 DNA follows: TGTGCCAGCAGCCCACGGACTAGCTGGGGCTACACCTTC. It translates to CASSPRTSWGYTF.